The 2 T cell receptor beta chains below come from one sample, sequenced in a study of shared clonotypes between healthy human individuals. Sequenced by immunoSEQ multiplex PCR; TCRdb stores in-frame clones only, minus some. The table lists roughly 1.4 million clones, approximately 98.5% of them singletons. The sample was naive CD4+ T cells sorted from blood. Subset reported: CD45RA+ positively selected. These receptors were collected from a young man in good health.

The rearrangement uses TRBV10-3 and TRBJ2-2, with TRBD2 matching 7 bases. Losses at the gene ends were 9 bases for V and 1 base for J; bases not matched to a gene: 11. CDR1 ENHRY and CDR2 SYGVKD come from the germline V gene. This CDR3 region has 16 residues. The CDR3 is CAMGGSGLKNTGELFF. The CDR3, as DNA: TGTGCCATGGGGGGTAGCGGGTTAAAGAACACCGGGGAGCTGTTTTTT.

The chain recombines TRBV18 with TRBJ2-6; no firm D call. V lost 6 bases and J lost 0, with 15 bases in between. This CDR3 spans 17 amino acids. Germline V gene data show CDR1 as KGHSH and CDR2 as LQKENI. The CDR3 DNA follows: TGTGCCAGCTCGGCGGTGGTCGGATCCTCTGGGGCCAACGTCCTGACTTTC. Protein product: CASSAVVGSSGANVLTF.